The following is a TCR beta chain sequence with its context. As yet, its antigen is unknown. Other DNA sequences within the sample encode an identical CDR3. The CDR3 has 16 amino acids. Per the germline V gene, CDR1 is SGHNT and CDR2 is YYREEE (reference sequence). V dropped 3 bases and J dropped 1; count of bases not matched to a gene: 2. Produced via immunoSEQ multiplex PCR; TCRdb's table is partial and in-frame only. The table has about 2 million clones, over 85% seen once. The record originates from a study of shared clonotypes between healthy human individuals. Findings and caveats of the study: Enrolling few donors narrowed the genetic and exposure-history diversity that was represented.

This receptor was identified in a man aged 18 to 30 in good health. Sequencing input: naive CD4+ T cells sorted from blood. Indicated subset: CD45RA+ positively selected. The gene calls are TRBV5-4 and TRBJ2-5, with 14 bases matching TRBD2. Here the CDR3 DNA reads TGTGCCAGCAGCTCGGGACTAGCGGGAGTCCAAGAGACCCAGTACTTC. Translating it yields CASSSGLAGVQETQYF.